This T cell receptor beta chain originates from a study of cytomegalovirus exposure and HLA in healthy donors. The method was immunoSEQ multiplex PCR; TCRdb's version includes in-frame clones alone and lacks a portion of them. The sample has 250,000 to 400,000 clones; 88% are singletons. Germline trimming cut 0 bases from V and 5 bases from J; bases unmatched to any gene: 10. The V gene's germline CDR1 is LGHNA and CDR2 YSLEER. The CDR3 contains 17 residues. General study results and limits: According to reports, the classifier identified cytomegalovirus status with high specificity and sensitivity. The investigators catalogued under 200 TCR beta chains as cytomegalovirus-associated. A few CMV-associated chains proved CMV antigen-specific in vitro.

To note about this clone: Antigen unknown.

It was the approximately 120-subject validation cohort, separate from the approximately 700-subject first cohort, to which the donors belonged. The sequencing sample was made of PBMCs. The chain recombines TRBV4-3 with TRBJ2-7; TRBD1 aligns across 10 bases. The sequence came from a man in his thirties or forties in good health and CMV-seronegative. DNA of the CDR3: TGCGCCAGCAGCCAAGATCTTCGGACAGGGGGGATCCACGAGCAGTACTTC. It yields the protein CASSQDLRTGGIHEQYF.